This TCR beta chain was captured by sequencing in a study of shared clonotypes between healthy human individuals (TCRdb year 2020). Concerning the study at large: A couple of women and three men aged 18 to 49 years were included in the cohort. For each donor, three plates each were used for CD4 naive and CD4 memory, two plates were used for CD8 naive, and one plate was used for CD8 memory. Blood TCR repertoires of about 5 healthy adults were deeply sequenced to estimate repertoire size and the extent of clonotype sharing between individuals. To increase sequencing depth and limit assay-specific biases, TCR repertoire library preparation and sequencing were carried out by different laboratories using diverse techniques. Between about 0.8 and 9 billion PBMCs per donor were obtained by leukapheresis.

TCR CDR3 regions were amplified from genomic DNA by multiplex PCR using the deep immunoSEQ assay. Genomic DNA extracted from each cell subset was distributed evenly over all wells of several immunoSEQ 96-well plates, and each plate served as one replicate. For sorted subsets, each replicate PCR was loaded with roughly 0.2 ug genomic DNA, equivalent to 30,000 or so T cell genomes. Purified libraries were measured with a Qubit 3.0 fluorometer, size-checked on a Bioanalyzer 2100, and measured again with the KAPA Library Quantification kit. A separate single-read 150-cycle Illumina NextSeq 550 flow cell was used to sequence each immunoSEQ 96-well plate. For the original study's pipeline: Because the immunoSEQ output held only junctional sequences and lacked quality scores, the filtering could not match the filtering applied to full-length reads. Sequences were annotated with PyIR, a Python wrapper for IgBLAST v1.9, and V/J genes and CDR3 were assigned using IMGT germline references. Reads were filtered out if the reads had weak V/J assignments (E-value above 1e-6), no CDR3, stop codons, out-of-frame junctions, or ambiguous translated residues. V3J clonotypes were defined by identical inferred V gene, J gene, and CDR3 amino acid sequence. Percentage overlap between repertoires was computed as shared unique clonotypes divided by the size of the smaller repertoire. RTK rarefaction, the Chao1 estimator, and Recon v2.1 estimates of unobserved clonotypes were used to assess repertoire richness. Generation probabilities were computed with OLGA for all TCRbeta clonotypes obtained by the gDNA method from a handful of donors. The clones in this table, taken by TCRdb from immuneACCESS, are in-frame only. Not every clone is retained; where verified, under half of the shortfall comes from an unresolved V gene, and the cause of the rest is unknown. The V and J calls and clone size come from that table; D and trimming were worked out from the DNA. The sample table lists millions of clones, around 90% of them with a count of one. The top ten clonotypes cover under 0.15% of the sample.

The donors were healthy, HIV-negative adults who had no recently reported acute infections or vaccinations. Every donor was a Caucasian adult living in Nashville, Tennessee, USA. CD4+ T cells were enriched through magnetic negative selection, after which naive cells were positively selected on CD45RA and the remaining negative fraction served as the memory subset. Blood was obtained by leukapheresis, after which PBMCs were separated by Ficoll-Histopaque density gradient centrifugation and cryopreserved in liquid nitrogen vapor phase. Analytical flow cytometry was used to check the purity and quantity of every magnetically sorted T cell population. Genomic DNA was isolated from every sorted fraction and measured by UV absorbance on a Nanodrop 2000c. Broader findings and caveats from the paper: Larger estimated clonotype richness was generally found for naive subsets than for memory subsets. Sampling was restricted to blood, and TCR repertoires in tissue are likely to differ from TCR repertoires in blood. Incomplete sequencing was indicated by rarefaction of sorted-subset datasets, despite the large sequencing depth. Compared with non-shared clonotypes, clonotypes shared by all four sorted-subset donors had higher generation probabilities. Based on pairwise subsampling, the degree of clonotype sharing among donors was expected to be affected by sequencing depth. The small number of donors limited the genetic and exposure-history diversity represented. Sharing across several donors was observed for about 5% of naive CD4, over 3% of naive CD8, around 2.5% of memory CD4, and about 0.4% of memory CD8 clonotypes.

Worth noting for this clone: No antigen is known for it. Base quality data are lacking; no much larger clone is found one base away.

The germline V gene provides CDR1 SGHRS and CDR2 YFSETQ. V and J are truncated by 0 bases and 5 bases respectively, leaving an intervening sequence of 15 bases. From the cysteine up to the phenylalanine, the CDR3 has a length of 15 residues. Only the CDR3 part of the read is kept: 45 bases, read in frame from the first base. The receptor was isolated from a young man in good health. The chain uses TRBV5-1 and TRBJ2-7, with the identity of the D gene unclear. The sample consisted of naive CD4+ T cells sorted from blood. The cell subset or site tag for this specimen amounts to: CD45RA+ positively selected. The CDR3 protein is CASSLEPAQSNEQYF. The sequenced DNA: TGCGCCAGCAGCTTGGAACCCGCCCAATCTAACGAGCAGTACTTC.